The 5 T cell receptor beta chains in this list originate from one sample, sequenced in a study of blood T cells in healthy people across ages. Alongside a J-beta primer mix, a sample-barcoded 5' primer served in a second PCR lasting about 6 to 12 cycles. TCRdb re-called the 5' RACE reads through MiXCR, storing one row per CDR3 protein. The table lists over 1,200,000 distinct CDR3 sequences, roughly 59% of them singletons. Sequenced material: blood. These receptor sequences come from a man between 18 and 35 years old in good health.

The chain couples TRBV29-1 to TRBJ2-4; 8 nucleotides align to TRBD1. CDR3 length: 15 residues. Germline CDR1 SQVTM, CDR2 ANQGSEA. V shed 7 bases, J shed 8 bases, and the junction held 16 bases outside the gene matches. The CDR3 DNA reads TGCAGCGCTGCTAGTCCCGCAGGGGGCCCTGACATTCAGTACTTC. Its protein product is CSAASPAGGPDIQYF.

In DNA form, the CDR3 reads TGCAGTGCTAGAGATCTCGGGGATTTTTTAAATTCACCCCTCCACTTT. It yields the protein CSARDLGDFLNSPLHF. The V and J genes are TRBV20-1 and TRBJ1-6; D is ambiguous. This CDR3 contains 16 residues. Trimming took off 0 bases at V and 7 bases at J, with 16 bases between the two ends. Germline V gene data show CDR1 as DFQATT and CDR2 as SNEGSKA (reference sequence).

This clonotype was seen only a few times. This chain links TRBV6-1 with TRBJ2-3, with D possibly matching TRBD1 (6 bases). Germline V CDR1 and CDR2: MNHNS, SASEGT. V dropped 2 bases and J dropped 3 bases, with 9 bases sitting between them. The CDR3 has 14 amino acids. The CDR3 spells CASSESGATDTQYF. The CDR3 bases are TGTGCCAGCAGTGAATCAGGGGCTACAGATACGCAGTATTTT.

There are many counts of this clonotype. This chain connects TRBV10-1 to TRBJ2-2, with D possibly matching TRBD2 (5 bases). The CDR3 is 13 amino acids. Trimming removed 4 bases at V and 3 bases at J, with 6 bases between. Germline V CDR1 and CDR2: WNHNN, SYGVQD (reference sequence). This chain's CDR3 is CASSARDTGELFF. CDR3 DNA sequence: TGCGCCAGCAGTGCGCGGGACACCGGGGAGCTGTTTTTT.

The chain combines TRBV28 with TRBJ2-3, with no clear D. The CDR3 extends over 15 amino acids. Trimming shortened V by 9 bases and J by 2 bases, and 18 bases separated the two germline ends. The germline CDR1 and CDR2 sequences are MDHEN and SYDVKM. CDR3 sequence reads: CASSTQERYTDTQYF. In DNA, the CDR3 is TGTGCCAGTTCAACCCAGGAGCGTTACACAGATACGCAGTATTTT. Based on the CDR3 plus reference TRBV28 and TRBJ2-3, the full variable domain is DVKVTQSSRYLVKRTGEKVFLECVQDMDHENMFWYRQDPGLGLRLIYFSYDVKMKEKGDIPEGYSVSREKKERFSLILESASTNQTSMYLCASSTQERYTDTQYFGPGTRLTVL.